The text below deals with one T cell receptor beta chain. Germline assignment: CDR1 SGHTA and CDR2 FQGTGA. This CDR3 contains 14 residues. With 2 bases removed from V and 2 bases from J, the gap between germline ends came to 8 bases. This sample was taken from a study of blood T cell repertoires in COVID-19. Background on the study: Samples representing acute and convalescent COVID-19 were sourced from the United States, Italy and Spain. T cells, B-cell-depleted T cells, or PBMCs provided the cDNA or gDNA that served as material.

Individuals aged about 18 to 90 years were recruited from fewer than 30 US areas. The protocol was immunoSEQ multiplex PCR, while the TCRdb copy is restricted to in-frame clones and leaves out a portion. The sample holds about 200,000 clones; roughly 83% are singletons and the top ten take 5.6%. This clonotype was obtained from a man between 40 and 49 years old with acute COVID-19. The chain recombines TRBV7-3 with TRBJ2-3; D is possibly TRBD2 (5 bases). Sequencing was done on a sample of PBMCs or T cells enriched from blood (not recorded which). The CDR3 nucleotides are TGTGCCAGCAGCTTAGGTAGCGCCACAGATACGCAGTATTTT. This encodes CASSLGSATDTQYF.